This is a list of T cell receptor beta chains from one sample in a study of T cell changes during pregnancy in multiple sclerosis. TCRdb keeps only in-frame clones here, not all; method: immunoSEQ multiplex PCR. The sample shows over 55,000 clones, roughly 90% of them seen only once. Sequenced material: peripheral blood, taken after pregnancy. The receptors were sampled from a female donor in good health, enrolled as a control in a pregnancy study. CDR3s include the opening cysteine and the closing phenylalanine or tryptophan. A D gene is named only where the DNA matches it firmly. The size of a clone is reported for some rows only, either as once, few or many, or as a class for expanded clones.

j_gene: TRBJ2-7; abundance: NA; len: 16; v_gene: TRBV5-1; d_gene: TRBD2; CDR3aa: CASSSSTPAGRYEQYF; CDR3nt: TGCGCCAGCAGCTCCTCTACGCCAGCGGGGCGGTACGAGCAGTACTTC
j_gene: TRBJ1-1; abundance: NA; len: 14; v_gene: TRBV19; d_gene: TRBD1; CDR3aa: CASIRDRGWTEAFF; CDR3nt: TGTGCCAGTATACGGGACAGGGGATGGACTGAAGCTTTCTTT
j_gene: TRBJ2-1; abundance: NA; len: 16; v_gene: TRBV7-9; d_gene: TRBD2; CDR3aa: CASSLGAGGAYNEQFF; CDR3nt: TGTGCCAGCAGCTTAGGAGCGGGGGGCGCCTACAATGAGCAGTTCTTC
j_gene: TRBJ1-5; abundance: NA; len: 15; v_gene: TRBV28; d_gene: TRBD1; CDR3aa: CASLSGDRANQPQHF; CDR3nt: TGTGCCAGCCTATCCGGGGACAGGGCGAATCAGCCCCAGCATTTT
j_gene: TRBJ2-7; abundance: NA; len: 13; v_gene: TRBV5-5; d_gene: TRBD2; CDR3aa: CASSLGLAGEQYF; CDR3nt: TGTGCCAGCAGCTTAGGACTAGCGGGAGAGCAGTACTTC
j_gene: TRBJ1-1; abundance: NA; len: 13; v_gene: TRBV30; d_gene: NA; CDR3aa: CAWSPPGNTEAFF; CDR3nt: TGTGCCTGGAGCCCCCCGGGGAACACTGAAGCTTTCTTT
j_gene: TRBJ1-4; abundance: NA; len: 15; v_gene: TRBV6-6; d_gene: NA; CDR3aa: CASIREGATNEKLFF; CDR3nt: TGTGCCAGCATTAGGGAGGGGGCAACTAATGAAAAACTGTTTTTT
j_gene: TRBJ2-1; abundance: NA; len: 15; v_gene: TRBV7-9; d_gene: TRBD2; CDR3aa: CASSLVAGGPREQFF; CDR3nt: TGTGCCAGCAGCTTAGTGGCGGGAGGGCCACGTGAGCAGTTCTTC
j_gene: TRBJ1-4; abundance: once; len: 15; v_gene: TRBV18; d_gene: NA; CDR3aa: CASSPDGGLGEKLFF; CDR3nt: TGTGCCAGCTCACCTGATGGGGGACTCGGTGAAAAACTGTTTTTT
j_gene: TRBJ2-3; abundance: NA; len: 15; v_gene: TRBV6-5; d_gene: TRBD2; CDR3aa: CASSHTSVSTDTQYF; CDR3nt: TGTGCCAGCAGCCATACTAGCGTCAGCACAGATACGCAGTATTTT
j_gene: TRBJ2-1; abundance: once; len: 18; v_gene: TRBV11-3; d_gene: NA; CDR3aa: CASSLRDFPRSSYNEQFF; CDR3nt: TGTGCCAGCAGCTTACGGGACTTCCCTCGTAGCTCCTACAATGAGCAGTTCTTC
j_gene: TRBJ1-4; abundance: NA; len: 14; v_gene: TRBV5-6; d_gene: TRBD1; CDR3aa: CASSPGQGNEKLFF; CDR3nt: TGTGCCAGCAGCCCGGGACAGGGGAATGAAAAACTGTTTTTT
j_gene: TRBJ2-1; abundance: NA; len: 13; v_gene: TRBV29-1; d_gene: NA; CDR3aa: CSVARDFYNEQFF; CDR3nt: TGCAGCGTTGCGCGGGACTTCTACAATGAGCAGTTCTTC
j_gene: TRBJ1-3; abundance: NA; len: 16; v_gene: TRBV6-6; d_gene: NA; CDR3aa: CASSYESRGLGNTIYF; CDR3nt: TGTGCCAGCAGTTACGAGTCTCGGGGTCTCGGAAACACCATATATTTT